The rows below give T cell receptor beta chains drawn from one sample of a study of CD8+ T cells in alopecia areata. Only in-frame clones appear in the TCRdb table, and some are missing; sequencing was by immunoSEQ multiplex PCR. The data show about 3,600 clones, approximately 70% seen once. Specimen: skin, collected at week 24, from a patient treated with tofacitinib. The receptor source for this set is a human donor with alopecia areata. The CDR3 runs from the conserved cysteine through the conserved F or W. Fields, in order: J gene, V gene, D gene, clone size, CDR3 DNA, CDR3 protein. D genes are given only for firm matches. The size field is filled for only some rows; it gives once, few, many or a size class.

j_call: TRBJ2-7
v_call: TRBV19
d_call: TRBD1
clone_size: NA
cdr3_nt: TGTGCCAGTAGTCTCACAGGGGGCCGGAACGAGCAGTACTTC
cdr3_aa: CASSLTGGRNEQYF

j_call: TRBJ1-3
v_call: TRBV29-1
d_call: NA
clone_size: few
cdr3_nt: TGCAGCGTTGATGGCTCCTCTGGAAACACCATATATTTT
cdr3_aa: CSVDGSSGNTIYF

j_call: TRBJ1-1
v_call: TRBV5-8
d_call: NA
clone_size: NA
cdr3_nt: TGTGCCAGCAGCTTGGCCGCCAGGGAGAACACTGAAGCTTTCTTT
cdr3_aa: CASSLAARENTEAFF

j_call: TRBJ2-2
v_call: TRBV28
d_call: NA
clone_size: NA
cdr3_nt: TGTGCCAGCAGGAGTCCAGGACAGTTTACCGGGGAGCTGTTTTTT
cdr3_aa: CASRSPGQFTGELFF

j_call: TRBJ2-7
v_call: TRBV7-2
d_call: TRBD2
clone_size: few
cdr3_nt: TGTGCCAGCAGCTTCGATAGCGGGGGGCCCGAAGAGCAGTACTTC
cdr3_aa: CASSFDSGGPEEQYF

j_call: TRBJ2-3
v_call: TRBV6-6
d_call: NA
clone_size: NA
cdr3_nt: TGTGCCAGCAGTTACCTGGGGGTGGCAGATACGCAGTATTTT
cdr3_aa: CASSYLGVADTQYF

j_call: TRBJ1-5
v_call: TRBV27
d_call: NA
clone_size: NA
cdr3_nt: TGTGCCAGCAGGGCAGGGAAAGGATGGGAAGGGAGAAGCAATCAGCCCCAGCATTTT
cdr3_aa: CASRAGKGWEGRSNQPQHF

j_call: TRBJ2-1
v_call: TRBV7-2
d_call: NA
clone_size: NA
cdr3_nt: TGTGCCAGCAGCTTACAAGGTCTCAATGAGCAGTTCTTC
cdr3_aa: CASSLQGLNEQFF

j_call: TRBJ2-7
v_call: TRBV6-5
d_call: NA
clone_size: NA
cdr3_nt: TGTGCCAGCAGTCCCGAGGGACTCTCCGAGCAGTACTTC
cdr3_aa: CASSPEGLSEQYF

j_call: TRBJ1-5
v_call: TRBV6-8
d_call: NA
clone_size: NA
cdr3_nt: TGTGCCAGCAGTTATTACAGGGCTGACCAGCCCCAGCATTTT
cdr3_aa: CASSYYRADQPQHF

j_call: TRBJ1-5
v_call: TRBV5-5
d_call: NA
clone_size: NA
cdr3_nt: TGTGCCAGCAGCCCGGAGAGGGGAGGGCAGCCCCAGCATTTT
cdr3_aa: CASSPERGGQPQHF

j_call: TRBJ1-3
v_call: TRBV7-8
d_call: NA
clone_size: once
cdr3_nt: TGTGCCAGCAGCCCCCTTGCAGGGGCTGGAAACACCATATATTTT
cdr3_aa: CASSPLAGAGNTIYF

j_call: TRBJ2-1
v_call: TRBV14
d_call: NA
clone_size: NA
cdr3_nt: TGTGCCAGCAGCTTCCCCCGGGACTTTCCCTCCTACAATGAGCAGTTCTTC
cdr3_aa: CASSFPRDFPSYNEQFF

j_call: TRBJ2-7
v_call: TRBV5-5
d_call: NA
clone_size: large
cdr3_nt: TGTGCCAGCAGCTTAGGTGCAGGGACCTACGAGCAGTACTTC
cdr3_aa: CASSLGAGTYEQYF

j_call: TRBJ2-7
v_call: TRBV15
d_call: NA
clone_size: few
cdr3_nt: TGTGCCACCAGCAGAGTGGATGGGACTGGACTCTACGAGCAGTACTTC
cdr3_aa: CATSRVDGTGLYEQYF

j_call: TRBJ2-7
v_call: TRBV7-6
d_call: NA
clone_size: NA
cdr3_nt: TGTGCCAGCAGCTGGGCAGGGTCAGGCGAGCAGTACTTC
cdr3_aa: CASSWAGSGEQYF

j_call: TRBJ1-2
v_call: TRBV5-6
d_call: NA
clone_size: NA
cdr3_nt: TGTGCCAGCAGCGTAGGTGCGTACGACGTTAGAGGATCCGGCGGCTACACCTTC
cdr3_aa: CASSVGAYDVRGSGGYTF

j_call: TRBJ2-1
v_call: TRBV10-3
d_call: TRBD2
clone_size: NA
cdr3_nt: TGTGCCATCAAGAGGGGTACACTAGCGGGGAGTAATGAGCAGTTCTTC
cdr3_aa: CAIKRGTLAGSNEQFF

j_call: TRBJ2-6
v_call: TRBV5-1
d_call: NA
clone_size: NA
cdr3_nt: TGCGCCAGCAGCCCTGACAGCTCTGGGGCCAACGTCCTGACTTTC
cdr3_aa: CASSPDSSGANVLTF

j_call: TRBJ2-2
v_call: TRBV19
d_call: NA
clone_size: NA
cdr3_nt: TGTGCCAGTAGTATAGATCCACCAGGGCGAATCACCGGGGAGCTGTTTTTT
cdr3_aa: CASSIDPPGRITGELFF

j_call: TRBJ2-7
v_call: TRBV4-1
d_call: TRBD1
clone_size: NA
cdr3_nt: TGCGCCAGCAGCCAAGTCAACTTTATAGGGACAGGGGCCTACGAGCAGTACTTC
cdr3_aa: CASSQVNFIGTGAYEQYF

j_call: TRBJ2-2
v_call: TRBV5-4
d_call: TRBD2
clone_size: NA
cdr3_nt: TGTGCCAGCAGTCCTCCAAGCGGGGCCTTGAGTACCGGGGAGCTGTTTTTT
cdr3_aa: CASSPPSGALSTGELFF

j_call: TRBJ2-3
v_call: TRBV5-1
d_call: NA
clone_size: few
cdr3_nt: TGCGCCAGCAGCTTGTCAGGGTACAGTAGCACAGATACGCAGTATTTT
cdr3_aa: CASSLSGYSSTDTQYF

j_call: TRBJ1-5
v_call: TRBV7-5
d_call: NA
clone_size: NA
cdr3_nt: TGTGTCAGCCGGGGGGAGGGAGATCAGCCCCAGCATTTT
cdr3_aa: CVSRGEGDQPQHF

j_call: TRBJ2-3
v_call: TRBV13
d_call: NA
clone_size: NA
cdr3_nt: TGTGCCAGCAGCTTAGCCGGGGTTCGAAAAGGTACGCAGTATTTT
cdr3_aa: CASSLAGVRKGTQYF

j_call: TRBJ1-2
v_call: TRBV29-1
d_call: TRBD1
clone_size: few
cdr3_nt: TGCAGCGCCTACCGGACAGGGCCAGCTAACTATGGCTACACCTTC
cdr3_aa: CSAYRTGPANYGYTF

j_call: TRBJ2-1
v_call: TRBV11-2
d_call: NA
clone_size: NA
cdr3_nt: TGTGCCAGCAGCCCCATGGGGTGGGCGCCTACCTACAATGAGCAGTTCTTC
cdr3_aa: CASSPMGWAPTYNEQFF

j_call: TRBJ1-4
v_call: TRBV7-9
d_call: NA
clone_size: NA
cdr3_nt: TGTGCCAGCAGCAGACCCGGGAGAGTCGTCGAAAAACTGTTTTTT
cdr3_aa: CASSRPGRVVEKLFF

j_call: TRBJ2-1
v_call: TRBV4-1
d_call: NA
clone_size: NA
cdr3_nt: TGCGCCAGCAGCCAAGATATCCTGGACGGATACAATGAGCAGTTCTTC
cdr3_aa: CASSQDILDGYNEQFF

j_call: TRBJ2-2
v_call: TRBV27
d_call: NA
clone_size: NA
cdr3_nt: TGTGCCAGCGCTTTGGGCCTAGTGGGGGCGAACACCGGGGAGCTGTTTTTT
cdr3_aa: CASALGLVGANTGELFF

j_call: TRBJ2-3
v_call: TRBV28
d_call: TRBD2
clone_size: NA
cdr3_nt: TGTGCCAGCAGTTTTGCCAACCTCGGGCTAGCGGGCACAGATACGCAGTATTTT
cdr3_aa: CASSFANLGLAGTDTQYF

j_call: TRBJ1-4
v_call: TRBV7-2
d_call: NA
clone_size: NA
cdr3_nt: TGTGCCAGCAGCTTATCAACATCCGGGGGTAATGAAAAACTGTTTTTT
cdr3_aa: CASSLSTSGGNEKLFF

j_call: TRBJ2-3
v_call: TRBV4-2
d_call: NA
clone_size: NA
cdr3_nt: TGTGCCAGCAGCCAAGATCCACCGGGCCTTCGTTTCACAGATACGCAGTATTTT
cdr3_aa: CASSQDPPGLRFTDTQYF

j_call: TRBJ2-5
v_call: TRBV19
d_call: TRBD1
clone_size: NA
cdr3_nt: TGTGCCAGTAGTCCACAAGGACAGGGAGGTGAGCAGTACTTC
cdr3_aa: CASSPQGQGGEQYF

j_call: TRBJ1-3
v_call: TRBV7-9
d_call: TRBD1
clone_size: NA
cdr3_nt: TGTGCCAGCAGCAAGGACAGGGAAGGTGGAAACACCATATATTTT
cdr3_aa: CASSKDREGGNTIYF

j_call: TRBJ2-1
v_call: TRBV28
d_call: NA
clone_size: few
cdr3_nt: TGTGCCAGCAGTTTGAGACAGGAGGGCAGGGATGAGCAGTTCTTC
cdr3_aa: CASSLRQEGRDEQFF

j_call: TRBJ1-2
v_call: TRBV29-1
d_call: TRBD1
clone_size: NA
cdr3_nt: TGCAGCGTCCTGGGACAGGGGGCACATGGCTACACCTTC
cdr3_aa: CSVLGQGAHGYTF